This record concerns one T cell receptor beta chain sequence. As yet, its antigen is unknown. A much larger clone lies one base from this, so it may be a read error. Given the absence of the conserved phenylalanine or tryptophan at the CDR3 end, a read error is likely. Duration under 3 months, a NOSPECS grade of at least 4, and a Clinical Activity Score of at least 3 characterized the ophthalmopathy patients. TCR beta CDR3 regions were amplified from RNA transcripts. HTBI primers were the set used in a first-round RT-PCR of the TCR CDR3. TCRdb used MiXCR to reprocess the multiplex PCR reads, holding one entry per CDR3 protein. Of around 570,000 distinct CDR3 sequences listed, 15% to 20% are singletons. The data stem from a study of T cells in Graves' hyperthyroidism and ophthalmopathy. Study-wide results and caveats: Progression to ophthalmopathy was predicted a median of approximately 6.4 months early. Blood also showed most of the thyroid clonotypes that were expanded above 0.001. Ophthalmopathy and stable hyperthyroidism were told apart by a 13 V-J model.

CDR3 length: 13 amino acids. V was trimmed by 6 bases and J by 3 bases, leaving 12 bases between them. Germline V gene lookup returns CDR1 SNHLY and CDR2 FYNNEI. This rearrangement joins TRBV2 to TRBJ2-7; D unresolved. The sequenced material came from blood. The clonotype was recovered from a man between 35 and 55 years old with Graves' ophthalmopathy. In DNA, the CDR3 is TGTGCCAGCAGCCAGACACTTTTCTACGAGCAGTACCTC. Its translation is CASSQTLFYEQYL.